The 29 T cell receptor beta chains reported below all come from one sample, sequenced in a study of blood T cell repertoires in COVID-19. Produced via immunoSEQ multiplex PCR; TCRdb's table is partial and in-frame only. The sample holds some 300,000 clones, around 87% seen once. The sample was peripheral blood. Every receptor here comes from a woman aged 35 to 49 with COVID-19, enrolled during active disease.

This sequence joins TRBV5-1 and TRBJ2-1; 7 bases line up with TRBD2. CDR3 length: 15 amino acids. Germline CDR1 and CDR2: SGHRS and YFSETQ. Trimming cost V 3 bases and J 0 bases; bases outside gene matches: 3. In DNA, the CDR3 is TGCGCCAGCAGCTCGGGGGGTTACTCCTACAATGAGCAGTTCTTC. It translates to CASSSGGYSYNEQFF.

V and J are TRBV2 and TRBJ2-7; 9 bases line up with TRBD2. This CDR3 comprises 14 residues. Germline lookup yields CDR1 SNHLY and CDR2 FYNNEI. With 6 bases clipped from V and 2 bases from J, the junction kept 5 bases outside the gene matches. The CDR3 region has the DNA TGTGCCAGCAGGCGACTAGCGGCCACCTACGAGCAGTACTTC. This encodes CASRRLAATYEQYF. Supplemented by reference TRBV2 and TRBJ2-7, the full variable domain reads EPEVTQTPSHQVTQMGQEVILRCVPISNHLYFYWYRQILGQKVEFLVSFYNNEISEKSEIFDDQFSVERPDGSNFTLKIRSTKLEDSAMYFCASRRLAATYEQYFGPGTRLTVT.

The J gene is TRBJ1-1, the V gene TRBV7-2, with 8 bases identical to TRBD1. The V gene's germline CDR1 is SGHTA and CDR2 FQGNSA. V gave up 6 bases and J gave up 6 bases; unmatched junction bases: 6. This CDR3 region has 13 residues. This CDR3 is CASRYDRGAEAFF. The CDR3 bases are TGTGCCAGCAGGTACGACAGGGGCGCTGAAGCTTTCTTT. The entire variable domain, with the rest obtained from reference TRBV7-2 and TRBJ1-1, is as follows: GAGVSQSPSNKVTEKGKDVELRCDPISGHTALYWYRQSLGQGLEFLIYFQGNSAPDKSGLPSDRFSAERTGGSVSTLTIQRTQQEDSAVYLCASRYDRGAEAFFGQGTRLTVV.

The rearrangement joins TRBV6-2 or TRBV6-3 to TRBJ2-1; 7 bases map to TRBD2. The CDR3 consists of 16 residues. Losses at the gene ends were 3 bases for V and 1 base for J; bases not matched to a gene: 6. Germline V gives CDR1 MNHEY, CDR2 SVGEGT. The CDR3 nucleotides read TGTGCCAGCAGTTATTCCTGGGGAGGGTCCTACAATGAGCAGTTCTTC. As protein: CASSYSWGGSYNEQFF.

The V gene is TRBV9, the J gene TRBJ2-7; 10 bases match TRBD1. Losses at the gene ends were 0 bases for V and 2 bases for J; bases not matched to a gene: 5. The CDR3 totals 16 residues. The germline V gene encodes CDR1 SGDLS and CDR2 YYNGEE. CDR3 loop: CASSVGAGTGAYEQYF. Written as DNA, the CDR3 is TGTGCCAGCAGCGTAGGGGCCGGGACAGGGGCCTACGAGCAGTACTTC.

This chain connects TRBV2 to TRBJ1-1; D uncertain. The CDR3 has 12 amino acids. Trimming cost V 6 bases and J 11 bases, with 16 bases left between them. The germline V gene has CDR1 SNHLY and CDR2 FYNNEI. The CDR3 reads CASSGAGSWAFF. The CDR3 bases are TGTGCCAGCAGCGGAGCGGGCTCCTGGGCTTTCTTT.

This clone turned up a few times. This rearrangement joins TRBV10-3 to TRBJ1-4, with TRBD1 matching 10 bases. This CDR3 spans 17 amino acids. CDR1 ENHRY and CDR2 SYGVKD come from the germline V gene. The V segment lost 2 bases and the J segment 8 bases; nucleotides outside the gene matches: 11. The CDR3, as DNA: TGTGCCATCAGTGAGGCGGTGGGACAGGGGACTGGGGAAAAACTGTTTTTT. It yields the protein CAISEAVGQGTGEKLFF.

V and J are TRBV5-4 and TRBJ2-1; 8 bases are shared with TRBD1. The CDR3 length is 15 residues. Trimming removed 2 bases from V and 6 bases from J; junction bases left unmatched: 7. Germline values: CDR1 SGHNT, CDR2 YYREEE (reference sequence). CDR3 DNA: TGTGCCAGCAGCTTAGGACAGGGCATTAGCAATGAGCAGTTCTTC. This codes for CASSLGQGISNEQFF. The whole variable domain, filled in from reference TRBV5-4 and TRBJ2-1, reads ETGVTQSPTHLIKTRGQQVTLRCSSQSGHNTVSWYQQALGQGPQFIFQYYREEENGRGNFPPRFSGLQFPNYSSELNVNALELDDSALYLCASSLGQGISNEQFFGPGTRLTVL.

J is TRBJ1-5 and V is TRBV5-6, with TRBD1 as a possible D gene (5 bases). Trimming stripped 1 base from V and 2 bases from J, with 7 bases between. CDR3 size: 14 residues. CDR1 and CDR2 from the germline V gene are SGHDT and YYEEEE. In nucleotides, the CDR3 is TGTGCCAGCAGCTTGCTAGGGGGCAATCAGCCCCAGCATTTT. Residues: CASSLLGGNQPQHF. Full variable domain (outside the CDR3, taken from reference TRBV5-6 and TRBJ1-5): DAGVTQSPTHLIKTRGQQVTLRCSPKSGHDTVSWYQQALGQGPQFIFQYYEEEERQRGNFPDRFSGHQFPNYSSELNVNALLLGDSALYLCASSLLGGNQPQHFGDGTRLSIL.

A word on this clone: The sample holds other DNA sequences that translate to the same CDR3. V is TRBV5-1 and J is TRBJ1-2; the D is unclear. The CDR3 covers 12 residues. V dropped 0 bases and J dropped 6 bases, with 6 bases sitting between them. CDR1 and CDR2 from the germline V gene are SGHRS and YFSETQ. The CDR3 DNA reads as TGCGCCAGCAGCTTGGGCGGGGATGGCTACACCTTC. Protein sequence: CASSLGGDGYTF.

Remarks on this clone: The junction shows a germline mismatch at one end, possibly a read error. The gene calls are TRBV6-2 or TRBV6-3 and TRBJ2-1, with TRBD1 matching 9 bases. There are 16 residues in the CDR3. Germline CDR1 is MNHEY and CDR2 is SVGEGT. CDR3 residues: CASSNSGTGPRGEQFF. As DNA, the CDR3 is TGTGCCAGCAGTAACTCCGGGACAGGGCCGCGGGGTGAGCAGTTCTTC.

This chain uses TRBV6-5 with TRBJ1-4, with D possibly matching TRBD1 (6 bases). Deletions cut 6 bases from V and 6 bases from J, with 14 bases between. From germline, CDR1 is MNHEY and CDR2 SVGAGI. The CDR3 has 14 residues. The DNA of the CDR3 is TGTGCCAGCAGCTCAACAGGGATCCATGAAAAACTGTTTTTT. Its translation: CASSSTGIHEKLFF.

V is TRBV27 and J is TRBJ1-1; TRBD1 matches 11 bases. This CDR3 spans 15 amino acids. CDR1 is MNHEY, CDR2 SMNVEV, per germline (reference sequence). J lost 5 bases, V lost 6 bases, and 8 bases had no gene match. CDR3 loop: CASRKGQGAWTEAFF. In nucleotides, the CDR3 is TGTGCCAGCAGAAAAGGACAGGGGGCTTGGACTGAAGCTTTCTTT.

The rearrangement links TRBV28 to TRBJ1-5; the D gene is possibly TRBD1 (6 bases). V was pared by 6 bases and J by 3 bases, with 12 bases between. This CDR3 comprises 14 residues. CDR1 and CDR2 (germline): MDHEN, SYDVKM. The CDR3 region is CASSRQAFNQPQHF. CDR3 DNA sequence: TGTGCCAGCAGCAGACAGGCCTTCAATCAGCCCCAGCATTTT.

The rearrangement links TRBV29-1 to TRBJ2-3; 7 bases line up with TRBD2. This CDR3 contains 12 residues. Looked up from germline, CDR1 is SQVTM and CDR2 is ANQGSEA. Unmatched junction bases numbered 2, after V lost 3 bases and J lost 5 bases. The CDR3 region has the DNA TGCAGCGTTGACGGGGGGTTAGATACGCAGTATTTT. As protein: CSVDGGLDTQYF.

V is TRBV7-2 and J is TRBJ1-1; no clear D. With 4 bases removed from V and 1 base from J, the gap between germline ends came to 4 bases. This CDR3 has 12 amino acids. Germline CDR1 and CDR2: SGHTA and FQGNSA. CDR3 coding DNA: TGTGCCAGCAGCTCCCGGAACACTGAAGCTTTCTTT. It is translated as CASSSRNTEAFF.

The chain couples TRBV6-5 to TRBJ2-7, with 8 positions matching TRBD2. The CDR3 covers 14 residues. V was pared by 6 bases and J by 3 bases, with 7 bases of the junction left unmatched. CDR1 and CDR2 from the germline V gene are MNHEY and SVGAGI. The CDR3 nucleotides read TGTGCCAGCAGCCTCGGGGGGGCAGACTACGAGCAGTACTTC. Translating gives CASSLGGADYEQYF.

The chain is built from TRBV7-2 and TRBJ2-3, with TRBD2 identical over 10 bases. With 5 bases clipped from V and 2 bases from J, the junction kept 4 bases outside the gene matches. The CDR3 has 15 residues. CDR1 is SGHTA and CDR2 is FQGNSA in the germline V gene. CDR3 loop: CASSISGGTTDTQYF. The CDR3 nucleotides are TGTGCCAGCAGCATTAGCGGGGGGACCACAGATACGCAGTATTTT.

The chain links TRBV2 to TRBJ2-4; D gene uncertain. Germline V gene sequence: CDR1 SNHLY, CDR2 FYNNEI. Trimming stripped 7 bases from V and 1 base from J, with 11 bases between. The CDR3 contains 14 residues. In DNA, the CDR3 is TGTGCCAGCACGACTTATAGCGCCAAAAACATTCAGTACTTC. Its translation: CASTTYSAKNIQYF.

The chain carries TRBV4-3 and TRBJ2-7, with 8 bases that match TRBD2. V shed 0 bases, J shed 0 bases, and the junction held 7 bases outside the gene matches. The CDR3 contains 17 residues. Per germline, CDR1 LGHNA and CDR2 YSLEER. The CDR3 coding sequence is TGCGCCAGCAGCCAAGACTTGGCGGGAGGCTACTCCTACGAGCAGTACTTC. Protein: CASSQDLAGGYSYEQYF.

The chain combines TRBV3-1 (or the pseudogene TRBV3-2) with TRBJ2-2; TRBD2 matches 12 bases. V was pared by 4 bases and J by 4 bases, with 1 base of the junction left unmatched. Germline values: CDR1 LGHDT, CDR2 YNNKEL (reference sequence). CDR3 length equals 15 residues. The CDR3 is CASSLTSGGTGELFF. CDR3 in DNA: TGTGCCAGCAGCCTGACTAGCGGGGGCACCGGGGAGCTGTTTTTT.

This rearrangement joins TRBV7-3 to TRBJ1-4, with D possibly being TRBD1 (5 bases). The germline V gene has CDR1 SGHTA and CDR2 FQGTGA. The V gene lost 4 bases and the J gene lost 8 bases, with 11 bases spanning the gap. This CDR3 is 13 amino acids long. CDR3 amino acids: CASSSGHGEKLFF. As DNA, the CDR3 is TGTGCCAGCAGCTCCGGACACGGGGAAAAACTGTTTTTT.

This chain joins TRBV27 and TRBJ1-4; D gene unclear. The CDR3 runs 14 residues. Germline values: CDR1 MNHEY, CDR2 SMNVEV (reference sequence). V lost 6 bases and J lost 8, with 16 bases in between. CDR3 sequence reads: CASSGVGFREKLFF. CDR3 sequence (DNA): TGTGCCAGCAGCGGGGTAGGGTTTCGGGAAAAACTGTTTTTT.

V gene TRBV25-1 combines with J gene TRBJ2-3; D call uncertain. Germline V gives CDR1 MGHDK, CDR2 SYGVNS. V lost 1 base and J 2 bases, leaving 13 bases between the germline ends. This CDR3 spans 16 amino acids. The CDR3 is CASSEFRGANTDTQYF. The CDR3, as DNA: TGTGCCAGCAGTGAATTCAGAGGAGCAAACACAGATACGCAGTATTTT.

The chain carries TRBV6-5 and TRBJ2-1, with D possibly TRBD2 on 7 matching bases. Germline V lookup: CDR1 MNHEY, CDR2 SVGAGI. This CDR3 region has 15 residues. V lost 2 bases and J lost 9, with 17 bases in between. The CDR3: CASSYPGGRMGEQFF. The CDR3 coding sequence is TGTGCCAGCAGTTACCCGGGGGGCAGGATGGGTGAGCAGTTCTTC.

V usage is TRBV9 and J usage is TRBJ1-1, with D maybe TRBD1 (5 bases). The germline gives CDR1 SGDLS, CDR2 YYNGEE. The CDR3 extends over 13 amino acids. V shed 1 base and J shed 2 bases, with 6 bases lying between them. CDR3 in amino acids: CASSVRTNTEAFF. The DNA of the CDR3 is TGTGCCAGCAGCGTACGGACAAACACTGAAGCTTTCTTT.

J is TRBJ1-1 and V is TRBV6-5, with D uncertain. V lost 7 bases and J lost 1, with 10 bases in between. CDR1 and CDR2 (germline): MNHEY, SVGAGI. This CDR3 has 13 residues. Written as DNA, the CDR3 is TGTGCCAGCACCCAGAGAGGGAACACTGAAGCTTTCTTT. Protein: CASTQRGNTEAFF.

This clone was seen only a few times. V is TRBV10-3 and J is TRBJ2-7; D might be TRBD1 (5 bases). The V and J ends lost 6 bases and 0 bases respectively, with 12 bases between them. Germline CDR1 and CDR2: ENHRY and SYGVKD. This CDR3 spans 14 amino acids. The CDR3 coding sequence is TGTGCCATCAGGACCGAACAGGTCTCCTACGAGCAGTACTTC. Translated: CAIRTEQVSYEQYF.

The rearrangement uses TRBV10-3 and TRBJ1-2; 7 bases align to TRBD1. Germline CDR1 ENHRY, CDR2 SYGVKD. Trimming removed 2 bases from V and 6 bases from J; junction bases left unmatched: 9. This CDR3 has 15 residues. As DNA, the CDR3 is TGTGCCATCAGTGAGGAATCGGGACAGATTCATGGCTACACCTTC. Amino acid sequence: CAISEESGQIHGYTF.